This entry features one TCR beta chain sequence. What it binds is unknown. Researchers took RNA transcripts and amplified TCR beta CDR3 regions from them. HTBI primers served in a first-round RT-PCR, which a second-round multiplex PCR followed. TCRdb re-called the multiplex PCR reads with MiXCR, one entry per CDR3 protein. Of a few hundred thousand distinct CDR3 sequences listed, about a sixth are singletons. The data stem from a study of Graves' ophthalmopathy and Graves' hyperthyroidism. At the level of the study: Peripheral blood samples were taken at initial diagnosis, before any treatment. General study results and limits: Its predictions of ophthalmopathy progression gave the model approximately 65% sensitivity and 72.22% specificity.

Germline-derived CDR1 and CDR2 are MNHEY and SVGEGT. CDR3 size: 15 residues. V lost 2 bases to trimming and J lost 5 bases, with 12 bases between them. This sequence was found in an adult woman with stable Graves' hyperthyroidism. This sequence joins TRBV6-2 or TRBV6-3 and TRBJ2-2, with D unclear. Sequenced input: peripheral blood. CDR3 sequence reads: CASSYGGWSTGELFF. The DNA of the CDR3 is TGTGCCAGCAGTTACGGTGGTTGGTCTACCGGGGAGCTGTTTTTT.